This T cell receptor beta chain comes out of a study of blood T cell repertoires in COVID-19. Here immunoSEQ multiplex PCR was the method, and the copy in TCRdb shows in-frame clones only, minus some. The sample carries some 200,000 clones, roughly nine tenths recorded once. Trimming at V came to 2 bases and at J to 4 bases, leaving 9 bases not matched to a gene. CDR3 length: 16 residues. CDR1 SGHAT and CDR2 FQNNGV come from the germline V gene. Sequenced material: peripheral blood. This sequence originates from a woman in her seventies with acute or convalescent COVID-19. The chain has TRBV11-2 and TRBJ1-1; 8 nucleotides align to TRBD1. The CDR3 reads CASSLRRTGSVTEAFF. The CDR3 DNA reads TGTGCCAGCAGCTTACGTCGGACAGGGAGTGTCACTGAAGCTTTCTTT.